The T cell receptor beta chain under discussion was sequenced for a study of T cell changes during pregnancy in multiple sclerosis. J lost 7 bases, V lost 5 bases, and 8 bases had no gene match. The CDR3 loop spans 14 amino acids. Germline lookup yields CDR1 PRHDT and CDR2 FYEKMQ (reference sequence). The method was immunoSEQ multiplex PCR; TCRdb's version includes in-frame clones alone and lacks a portion of them. The sample carries some 95,000 clones, 85% to 95% recorded once. The receptor was derived from a female donor with multiple sclerosis, enrolled in a pregnancy study. The chain employs TRBV13 and TRBJ1-5; 7 bases agree with TRBD1. The sample was peripheral blood, taken in the first trimester of pregnancy. The CDR3 reads CASSRQGSRQPQHF. The CDR3 DNA reads TGTGCCAGCAGCCGACAGGGAAGCCGCCAGCCCCAGCATTTT.